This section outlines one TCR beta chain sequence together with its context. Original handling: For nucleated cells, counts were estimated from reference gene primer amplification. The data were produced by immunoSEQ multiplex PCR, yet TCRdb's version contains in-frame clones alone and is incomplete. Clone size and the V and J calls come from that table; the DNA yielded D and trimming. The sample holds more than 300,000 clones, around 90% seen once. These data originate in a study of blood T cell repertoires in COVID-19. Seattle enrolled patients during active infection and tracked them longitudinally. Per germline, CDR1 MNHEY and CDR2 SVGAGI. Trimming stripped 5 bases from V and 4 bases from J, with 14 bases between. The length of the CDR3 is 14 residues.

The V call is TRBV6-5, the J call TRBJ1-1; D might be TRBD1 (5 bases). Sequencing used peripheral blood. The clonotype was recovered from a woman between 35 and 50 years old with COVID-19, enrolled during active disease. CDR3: CASSQSGGGTEAFF. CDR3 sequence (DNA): TGTGCCAGCAGTCAATCCGGGGGGGGCACTGAAGCTTTCTTT.